The following is a T cell receptor beta chain sequence with its context. Between the trimmed V and J ends, which lost 4 bases and 4 bases, there was a span of 11 bases. Germline V lookup: CDR1 SGHTA, CDR2 FQGTGA. This CDR3 is 13 amino acids long. This entry belongs to a study of blood T cell repertoires in COVID-19. The wider study: Acute and convalescent COVID-19 specimens originated in the United States, Italy and Spain. T cells, B-cell-depleted T cells, or PBMCs provided the cDNA or gDNA that served as material.

TCRdb's copy holds only in-frame clones and misses some; the assay was immunoSEQ multiplex PCR. The sample yields around 160,000 clones, around nine tenths seen once. V is TRBV7-3 and J is TRBJ2-7, with D perhaps matching TRBD1 (6 bases). The sequence was collected from a woman aged 65 to 85 with COVID-19, enrolled during active disease. Sequencing was done on a sample of peripheral blood. Here the CDR3 DNA reads TGTGCCAGCAGCTCAGGGGTTGGTTACGAGCAGTACTTC. This sequence encodes CASSSGVGYEQYF.